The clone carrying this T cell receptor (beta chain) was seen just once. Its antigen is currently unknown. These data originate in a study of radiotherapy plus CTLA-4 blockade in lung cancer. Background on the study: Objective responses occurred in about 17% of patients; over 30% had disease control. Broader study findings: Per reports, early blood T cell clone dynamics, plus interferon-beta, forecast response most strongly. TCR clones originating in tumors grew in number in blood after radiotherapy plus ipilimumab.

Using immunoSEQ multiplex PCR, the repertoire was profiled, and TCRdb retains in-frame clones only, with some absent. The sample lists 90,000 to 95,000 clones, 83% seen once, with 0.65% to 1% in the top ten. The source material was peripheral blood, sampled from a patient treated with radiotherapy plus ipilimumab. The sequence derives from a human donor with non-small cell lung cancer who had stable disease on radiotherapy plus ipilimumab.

CDR3: CASSYSIKGGELFF. The CDR3 DNA follows: TGTGCCAGCAGTTACTCGATCAAGGGCGGGGAGCTGTTTTTT. V and J are TRBV6-6 and TRBJ2-2; D remains unclear. The CDR3 length is 14 residues. V was clipped by 0 bases and J by 7 bases, with 9 bases between them. The germline V gene encodes CDR1 MNHNY and CDR2 SVGAGI (reference sequence).